This T cell receptor (beta chain) was recorded in a study of T cells in Graves' hyperthyroidism and ophthalmopathy. This clonotype has ten or more counts. Unmatched junction bases numbered 8, after V lost 6 bases and J lost 4 bases. The V gene's germline CDR1 is DFQATT and CDR2 SNEGSKA (reference sequence). The CDR3 contains 14 residues. The study enrolled patients aged 18 to 65 with newly diagnosed hyperthyroidism of under 2 months' duration. Uncontrolled infection, other autoimmune disease, pregnancy or lactation disqualified patients from enrolment. Diagnosis relied on clinical symptoms, serum thyroxine and TRAb, thyroid ultrasound and orbital computed tomography. PBMCs were sourced from around 10 ml fresh peripheral blood. Template material for amplifying TCR beta CDR3 regions consisted of RNA transcripts. The HTBI primer set served for first-round RT-PCR of the TCR CDR3. TCRdb reanalysed the multiplex PCR reads using MiXCR and keeps one entry per CDR3 protein. The sample yields around 210,000 distinct CDR3 sequences, around 17% seen once.

The chain carries TRBV20-1 and TRBJ1-5; 8 bases agree with TRBD1. This TCR derives from a woman in her fifties or sixties with Graves' hyperthyroidism. Sample: blood. CDR3 loop: CSATQGARNQPQHF. The CDR3 region has the DNA TGCAGTGCAACCCAGGGGGCTCGAAATCAGCCCCAGCATTTT.